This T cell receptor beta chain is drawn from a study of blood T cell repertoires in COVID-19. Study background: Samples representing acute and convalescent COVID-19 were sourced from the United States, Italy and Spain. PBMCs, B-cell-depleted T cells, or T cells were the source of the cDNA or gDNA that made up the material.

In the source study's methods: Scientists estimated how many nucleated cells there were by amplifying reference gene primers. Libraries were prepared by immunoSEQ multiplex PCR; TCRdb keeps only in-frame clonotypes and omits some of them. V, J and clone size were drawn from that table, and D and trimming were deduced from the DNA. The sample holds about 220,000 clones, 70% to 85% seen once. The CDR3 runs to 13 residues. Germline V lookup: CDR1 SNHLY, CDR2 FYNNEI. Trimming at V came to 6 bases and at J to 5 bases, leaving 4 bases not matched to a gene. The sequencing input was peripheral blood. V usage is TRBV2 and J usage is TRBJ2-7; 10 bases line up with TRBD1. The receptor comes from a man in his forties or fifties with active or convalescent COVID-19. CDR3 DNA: TGTGCCAGCAGAGGACAGGGGGGCCACGAGCAGTACGTC. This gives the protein CASRGQGGHEQYV.